The clone carrying this T cell receptor (beta chain) was seen a few times. Its antigen remains unknown. These data come from a study of vaccination and CD4 T cells after COVID-19. About the research overall: The stimulus for the cells was overlapping spike peptides derived from SARS-CoV-2, HCoV-NL63, HCoV-OC43 and HCoV-229E.

The time point is: late sampling 161 to 241 days after vaccination in three convalescent patients. The treatment was: roughly 10-day PBMC culture with coronavirus spike peptide pools or control peptides (ViraFEST assay). Germline V lookup: CDR1 DFQATT, CDR2 SNEGSKA (reference sequence). V was shortened by 6 bases and J by 5 bases, with 10 bases between the two germline ends. CDR3 length: 11 residues. CD4+ T cells that had been cultured provided DNA sequenced with the Oncomine TCR Beta short-read assay. Extraction of genomic DNA was performed on cultured CD4+ T cells. TCRdb reprocessed the PCR reads with MiXCR, giving one entry per CDR3 protein. The table has tens of thousands of distinct CDR3 sequences, over 25% seen once.

The clonotype was recovered from a human donor who had recovered from COVID-19. Here the sequenced sample was CD4+ T cells from blood, cultured in vitro, taken about 7 months after SARS-CoV-2 vaccination. This rearrangement joins TRBV20-1 to TRBJ2-5; D call uncertain. The CDR3 here is CSARPQETQYF. In DNA form, the CDR3 reads TGCAGTGCCCGACCCCAGGAGACCCAGTACTTC.